This T cell receptor (beta chain) was documented in a study of T cell responses to AZD1222 COVID-19 vaccine. This clone was seen only once. The repertoire was sequenced with immunoSEQ multiplex PCR; TCRdb's copy has only in-frame clones and lacks some. This sample has 150,000 to 200,000 clones, with nearly 95% found just once. J was trimmed by 7 bases and V by 2 bases; bases with no gene match: 12. CDR1 is MNHEY, CDR2 SVGEGT, per germline. The CDR3 spans 17 residues. This chain uses TRBV6-2 or TRBV6-3 with TRBJ1-5, with 9 bases aligning to TRBD1. The sample was peripheral blood, taken 28 days after the second AZD1222 dose. This TCR was recovered from an adult who received the AZD1222 COVID-19 vaccine. The CDR3 region has the DNA TGTGCCAGCAGTTACAGCATGGGGGGACAGGGCCGACAGCCCCAGCATTTT. Translation gives CASSYSMGGQGRQPQHF.